The 11 T cell receptor beta chains listed next were all sequenced from one sample in a study of T cell responses to AZD1222 COVID-19 vaccine. Only in-frame clones appear in the TCRdb table, and some are missing; sequencing was by immunoSEQ multiplex PCR. This sample has more than 50,000 clones, with around 92% found just once. The material was peripheral blood, obtained on day 0 of AZD1222 vaccination. The receptors were sampled from an adult in good health.

The rearrangement links TRBV18 to TRBJ2-3, with D possibly being TRBD1 (5 bases). The germline CDR1 and CDR2 sequences are KGHSH and LQKENI. Trimming removed 2 bases from V and 0 bases from J, with 9 bases in between. CDR3 size: 15 residues. As DNA, the CDR3 is TGTGCCAGCTCACCAATTGGGGCTAGCACAGATACGCAGTATTTT. Its translation: CASSPIGASTDTQYF.

The V call is TRBV28, the J call TRBJ1-2; tentatively, D is TRBD1 (5 bases). Trimming pared 6 bases from V and 3 bases from J, leaving 20 bases between. Germline CDR1 MDHEN, CDR2 SYDVKM. CDR3 length: 16 residues. In nucleotides, the CDR3 is TGTGCCAGCAGGGGGGGGTCACGGGGCGGAGACTATGGCTACACCTTC. Encoded protein: CASRGGSRGGDYGYTF.

This chain joins TRBV12-3 or TRBV12-4 and TRBJ2-3; 10 nucleotides agree with TRBD2. V lost 6 bases to trimming and J lost 6 bases; unmatched junction nucleotides: 3. The CDR3 has 13 residues. CDR3 sequence (DNA): TGTGCCAGCAGCGGACTAGCGGCGGATACGCAGTATTTT. It specifies CASSGLAADTQYF.

The chain joins TRBV20-1 to TRBJ1-1; 9 positions agree with TRBD1. Germline values: CDR1 DFQATT, CDR2 SNEGSKA (reference sequence). This CDR3 has 11 residues. V lost 6 bases and J lost 13; bases outside the gene matches: 9. The CDR3 here is CSAKGQGKVFF. CDR3 DNA: TGCAGTGCAAAAGGACAGGGGAAGGTTTTCTTT.

The rearrangement links TRBV7-9 to TRBJ1-2; the D is unclear. Germline V CDR1 and CDR2: SEHNR, FQNEAQ (reference sequence). Trimming shortened V by 4 bases and J by 4 bases, and 4 bases separated the two germline ends. The CDR3 runs to 11 residues. The CDR3 here is CASSYSYGYTF. For the CDR3, the DNA is TGTGCCAGCAGCTACTCCTATGGCTACACCTTC.

The genes are TRBV18 and TRBJ1-1, with D unclear. CDR3 length equals 13 residues. V was cut by 3 bases and J by 4 bases, with 9 bases left in between. Germline CDR1 and CDR2: KGHSH and LQKENI. The chain's CDR3 is CASSPVLGTEAFF. For the CDR3, the DNA is TGTGCCAGCTCACCTGTCTTGGGCACTGAAGCTTTCTTT.

The chain is built from TRBV14 and TRBJ1-4; perhaps TRBD1 as D (6 bases). CDR1 is SGHDN and CDR2 is FVKESK in the germline V gene. The CDR3 has 14 amino acids. Trimming shortened V by 0 bases and J by 7 bases, and 9 bases separated the two germline ends. The CDR3 DNA reads TGTGCCAGCAGCCAAGATTACAGGGCTGAAAAACTGTTTTTT. It codes for CASSQDYRAEKLFF.

The chain recombines TRBV3-1 (or the pseudogene TRBV3-2) with TRBJ2-5; TRBD1 might be the D (7 bases). The CDR3 runs 14 residues. V was pared by 1 base and J by 4 bases, with 10 bases between. Germline CDR1 LGHDT, CDR2 YNNKEL (reference sequence). The CDR3 nucleotides are TGTGCCAGCAGCCAAGCCCAGGGGGGAGAGACCCAGTACTTC. This encodes CASSQAQGGETQYF.

V and J are TRBV7-9 and TRBJ2-7; no clear D gene. Between the trimmed V and J ends, which lost 1 base and 5 bases, there was a span of 9 bases. CDR1 and CDR2 (germline): SEHNR, FQNEAQ (reference sequence). The CDR3 covers 13 residues. CDR3 sequence (DNA): TGTGCCAGCAGCTTAGGTCTTAGGAACGAGCAGTACTTC. Translation: CASSLGLRNEQYF.

The V and J genes are TRBV28 and TRBJ2-1, with unresolved D. The CDR3 loop spans 13 amino acids. CDR1 is MDHEN, CDR2 SYDVKM, per germline. V was cut by 4 bases and J by 1 base, with 5 bases left in between. CDR3 protein: CASSSISYNEQFF. The CDR3 DNA follows: TGTGCCAGCAGTTCTATTTCCTACAATGAGCAGTTCTTC.

A single count supports this clone. This chain connects TRBV5-5 to TRBJ1-3; D is perhaps TRBD1 (5 bases). CDR3 size: 17 residues. V shed 1 base and J shed 0 bases, with 14 bases lying between them. Germline V gene lookup returns CDR1 SGHKS and CDR2 YYEKEE (reference sequence). Here the CDR3 reads CASSLRGRATSGNTIYF. CDR3 nucleotides: TGTGCCAGCAGCTTGAGGGGCAGGGCAACCTCTGGAAACACCATATATTTT.